Shown below are 30 T cell receptor beta chains from a single sample sequenced in a study of T cell responses to AZD1222 COVID-19 vaccine. TCRdb keeps only in-frame clones here, not all; method: immunoSEQ multiplex PCR. In the table there are 90,000 to 120,000 clones, over 90% of which are singletons. The material sequenced was peripheral blood, taken on day 0 of AZD1222 vaccination. Every receptor here comes from an adult in good health.

The gene calls are TRBV28 and TRBJ1-2; D is unclear. This CDR3 contains 14 residues. V shed 6 bases and J shed 7 bases, with 18 bases lying between them. Per germline, CDR1 MDHEN and CDR2 SYDVKM. DNA for the CDR3: TGTGCCAGCAGCGTTGGGAGCGCCCCGGGTGGCTACACCTTC. It codes for CASSVGSAPGGYTF.

This clone was picked up one time. The chain links TRBV12-3 or TRBV12-4 to TRBJ2-3; no firm D call. V lost 2 bases, J lost 1 base, and 4 bases lay in between. The CDR3 loop spans 13 amino acids. In DNA form, the CDR3 reads TGTGCCAGCAGTTTATGGCGCACAGATACGCAGTATTTT. The encoded protein is CASSLWRTDTQYF.

V gene TRBV18 combines with J gene TRBJ2-2; the D gene is possibly TRBD2 (6 bases). Germline lookup yields CDR1 KGHSH and CDR2 LQKENI. The CDR3 spans 16 residues. V lost 2 bases, J lost 2 bases, and 12 bases lay in between. The CDR3 spells CASSPIPGLNTGELFF. CDR3 nucleotides: TGTGCCAGCTCACCAATCCCGGGACTCAACACCGGGGAGCTGTTTTTT.

This chain joins TRBV19 and TRBJ1-2; D is unresolved. Deletions cut 2 bases from V and 4 bases from J, with 17 bases between. The CDR3 contains 16 residues. Germline loops: CDR1 LNHDA, CDR2 SQIVND (reference sequence). This CDR3 is CASSILSGGVSYGYTF. In DNA, the CDR3 is TGTGCCAGTAGTATACTCTCGGGCGGGGTAAGCTATGGCTACACCTTC.

This clone was observed once. The V gene is TRBV14, the J gene TRBJ2-7, with D perhaps matching TRBD2 (5 bases). Germline CDR1 is SGHDN and CDR2 is FVKESK. V was shortened by 10 bases and J by 2 bases, with 15 bases between the two germline ends. The CDR3 covers 13 residues. This CDR3 reads CAIHRGTTYEQYF. CDR3 in DNA: TGTGCCATCCACCGGGGTACCACCTACGAGCAGTACTTC.

The genes are TRBV11-2 and TRBJ1-1; the D gene is possibly TRBD1 (6 bases). Germline CDR1 and CDR2: SGHAT and FQNNGV. The CDR3 extends over 15 amino acids. V was shortened by 1 base and J by 4 bases, with 13 bases between the two germline ends. CDR3: CASSLGRGAVTEAFF. CDR3 DNA sequence: TGTGCCAGCAGCTTAGGTCGGGGGGCGGTCACTGAAGCTTTCTTT. The entire variable domain, with the rest obtained from reference TRBV11-2 and TRBJ1-1, is as follows: EAGVAQSPRYKIIEKRQSVAFWCNPISGHATLYWYQQILGQGPKLLIQFQNNGVVDDSQLPKDRFSAERLKGVDSTLKIQPAKLEDSAVYLCASSLGRGAVTEAFFGQGTRLTVV.

The chain links TRBV30 to TRBJ2-7; tentative D call: TRBD2 (6 bases). With 2 bases removed from V and 2 bases from J, the gap between germline ends came to 10 bases. The germline CDR1 and CDR2 sequences are GTSNPN and SVGIG (reference sequence). This CDR3 contains 13 residues. The CDR3: CAWSLGGAYEQYF. CDR3 nucleotide sequence: TGTGCCTGGAGTTTGGGGGGAGCCTACGAGCAGTACTTC.

Comment on this clone: An end of the junction does not agree with germline; a read error may underlie this. The chain recombines TRBV5-8 with TRBJ2-3; the D gene could be TRBD1 or TRBD2 (5 bases each). The CDR3 has 11 amino acids. Germline V gene sequence: CDR1 SGHTS, CDR2 YDEGEE. CDR3 nucleotides: TGTGCCAGCAGCTCGCACGGGACGCTGCATTTT. This codes for CASSSHGTLHF.

The V call is TRBV2, the J call TRBJ2-7, with TRBD2 matching over 14 bases. This CDR3 region has 16 residues. Germline trimming cut 5 bases from V and 3 bases from J; bases unmatched to any gene: 6. Germline CDR1 reads SNHLY; CDR2 reads FYNNEI. CDR3 in amino acids: CASSPRGLAGVYEQYF. In DNA, the CDR3 is TGTGCCAGCAGTCCAAGGGGACTAGCGGGAGTCTACGAGCAGTACTTC.

This chain joins TRBV6-5 and TRBJ1-1, with 7 nucleotides matching TRBD1. Germline values: CDR1 MNHEY, CDR2 SVGAGI. The CDR3 is 14 amino acids. Trimming cost V 3 bases and J 4 bases; bases outside gene matches: 5. The CDR3 here is CASSYSQGFTEAFF. DNA of the CDR3: TGTGCCAGCAGTTATTCACAGGGGTTCACTGAAGCTTTCTTT.

V usage is TRBV2 and J usage is TRBJ1-6; TRBD1 is a possible D gene (6 bases). V was pared by 8 bases and J by 9 bases, with 20 bases between. The CDR3 runs to 15 residues. Germline V gene data show CDR1 as SNHLY and CDR2 as FYNNEI. CDR3 region: CASGALQGNGSPLHF. The CDR3 DNA follows: TGTGCCAGCGGGGCCTTACAGGGTAACGGTTCACCCCTCCACTTT.

V is TRBV4-2 and J is TRBJ2-1; 9 bases fit TRBD2. The CDR3 is 16 amino acids. Trimming removed 1 base from V and 7 bases from J; junction bases left unmatched: 8. The germline V gene encodes CDR1 LGHNA and CDR2 YNFKEQ. The CDR3 region is CASSQVAAGGRNEQFF. Written as DNA, the CDR3 is TGTGCCAGCAGCCAAGTAGCAGCGGGAGGACGAAATGAGCAGTTCTTC.

This rearrangement joins TRBV24-1 to TRBJ1-2; 8 bases agree with TRBD1. CDR3 length: 13 amino acids. Losses at the gene ends were 6 bases for V and 4 bases for J; bases not matched to a gene: 3. Germline V CDR1 and CDR2: KGHDR, SFDVKD. The CDR3 is CATSQGASYGYTF. The CDR3 bases are TGTGCCACCAGTCAGGGGGCATCCTATGGCTACACCTTC.

The chain uses TRBV6-6 and TRBJ1-1, with D possibly TRBD1 on 6 matching bases. The CDR3 runs 14 residues. CDR1 and CDR2 from the germline V gene are MNHNY and SVGAGI (reference sequence). The V end was cut by 8 bases, the J end by 6 bases, with 19 bases between. Written as DNA, the CDR3 is TGTGCCAGCGGGGGCCAGGGTGCGGTCTCTGAAGCTTTCTTT. Its translation: CASGGQGAVSEAFF.

The genes are TRBV29-1 and TRBJ2-1; TRBD2 aligns across 8 bases. The CDR3 has 14 amino acids. V dropped 7 bases and J dropped 6; count of bases not matched to a gene: 11. Germline-derived CDR1 and CDR2 are SQVTM and ANQGSEA. CDR3 nucleotide sequence: TGCAGCGCAAGGGAACTAGCGGCTCGCAATGAGCAGTTCTTC. It encodes CSARELAARNEQFF.

As DNA, the CDR3 is TGTGCCAGTTACTCTGGGGGGGAAAAACTGTTTTTT. It yields the protein CASYSGGEKLFF. The chain uses TRBV19 and TRBJ1-4, with a weak D call TRBD1 (5 bases). The V gene's germline CDR1 is LNHDA and CDR2 SQIVND (reference sequence). Trimming shortened V by 8 bases and J by 8 bases, and 12 bases separated the two germline ends. The CDR3 has 12 residues.

The chain uses TRBV10-1 and TRBJ1-3; D gene ambiguous. The germline V gene encodes CDR1 WNHNN and CDR2 SYGVQD (reference sequence). The length of the CDR3 is 16 residues. V gave up 3 bases and J gave up 0 bases, with 12 bases separating them. In DNA form, the CDR3 reads TGCGCCAGCAGTGAAGGACCGGAAAGCTCTGGAAACACCATATATTTT. Translating gives CASSEGPESSGNTIYF.

The rearrangement links TRBV7-9 to TRBJ1-1; 10 bases are a match to TRBD1. This CDR3 has 15 amino acids. The V gene's germline CDR1 is SEHNR and CDR2 FQNEAQ (reference sequence). After removal of 5 bases from V and 2 bases from J, the junction contained 5 bases not matched to a gene. This CDR3 is CASSRWDRGNTEAFF. The CDR3 DNA sequence: TGTGCCAGCAGCCGATGGGACAGGGGTAACACTGAAGCTTTCTTT.

This clone has just one count. The chain couples TRBV28 to TRBJ1-2; TRBD1 is a possible D gene (5 bases). V lost 5 bases and J lost 8, with 15 bases in between. The CDR3 is made up of 13 amino acids. Per the germline V gene, CDR1 is MDHEN and CDR2 is SYDVKM. CDR3 in DNA: TGTGCCAGCAGTCAGGGAGCCCCGGCCGGCTACACCTTC. It encodes CASSQGAPAGYTF.

This clone was observed once. The chain couples TRBV7-2 to TRBJ1-1; D not resolved. Germline V gene sequence: CDR1 SGHTA, CDR2 FQGNSA. The CDR3 is 15 amino acids. Trimming stripped 0 bases from V and 0 bases from J, with 8 bases between. CDR3 protein: CASSLAPGMNTEAFF. DNA of the CDR3: TGTGCCAGCAGCTTAGCCCCCGGGATGAACACTGAAGCTTTCTTT.

The chain joins TRBV4-3 to TRBJ1-4; D remains unclear. Trimming removed 0 bases from V and 5 bases from J, with 16 bases in between. This CDR3 region has 17 residues. Germline CDR1 reads LGHNA; CDR2 reads YSLEER. CDR3 bases: TGCGCCAGCAGCCAAGATCAGTATGGGGTGGGGAATGAAAAACTGTTTTTT. As protein: CASSQDQYGVGNEKLFF.

The rearrangement joins TRBV7-2 to TRBJ2-1, with 11 bases that match TRBD2. Germline values: CDR1 SGHTA, CDR2 FQGNSA. CDR3 size: 15 residues. After removal of 2 bases from V and 8 bases from J, the junction contained 5 bases not matched to a gene. In DNA, the CDR3 is TGTGCCAGCAGCTTACTTAGCGGGAGGGAAGATGAGCAGTTCTTC. Its protein product is CASSLLSGREDEQFF. Together with reference TRBV7-2 and TRBJ2-1, the CDR3 gives the full variable domain: GAGVSQSPSNKVTEKGKDVELRCDPISGHTALYWYRQSLGQGLEFLIYFQGNSAPDKSGLPSDRFSAERTGGSVSTLTIQRTQQEDSAVYLCASSLLSGREDEQFFGPGTRLTVL.

V usage is TRBV7-6 and J usage is TRBJ2-3; 8 bases are a match to TRBD2. V shed 5 bases, J shed 1 base, and the junction held 8 bases outside the gene matches. Germline V gives CDR1 SGHVS, CDR2 FNYEAQ. The CDR3 runs 16 residues. This CDR3 is CASSPGGLVGTDTQYF. CDR3 nucleotides: TGTGCCAGCAGCCCGGGGGGACTAGTGGGCACAGATACGCAGTATTTT.

The table lists this clone with a count of one. This chain joins TRBV5-4 and TRBJ1-2; 8 nucleotides align to TRBD1. CDR1 is SGHNT, CDR2 YYREEE, per germline (reference sequence). This CDR3 comprises 14 residues. The J segment lost 2 bases and the V segment lost 3 bases, leaving 3 bases of the junction unmatched. CDR3 region: CASSSDRGNYGYTF. In DNA, the CDR3 is TGTGCCAGCAGCTCTGACAGGGGAAACTATGGCTACACCTTC.

The rearrangement links TRBV18 to TRBJ1-1; D gene unclear. CDR3 length equals 12 residues. V lost 2 bases and J 7 bases, leaving 8 bases between the germline ends. The germline V gene encodes CDR1 KGHSH and CDR2 LQKENI. CDR3 sequence reads: CASSPSTDEAFF. The CDR3 DNA follows: TGTGCCAGCTCACCAAGCACGGATGAAGCTTTCTTT.

This clone was observed once. The chain has TRBV6-5 and TRBJ1-1; the match to TRBD1 covers 9 bases. The CDR3 spans 14 residues. V shed 7 bases and J 10 bases; nucleotides not matched to a gene: 13. The germline CDR1 and CDR2 sequences are MNHEY and SVGAGI. This chain's CDR3 is CASKRPGQGPPAFF. The CDR3 bases are TGTGCCAGCAAGCGTCCGGGACAGGGACCACCAGCTTTCTTT.

The CDR3 DNA sequence: TGTGCCAGCACATTTACCCTAGACGGGAAAGAGACCCAGTACTTC. Its translation: CASTFTLDGKETQYF. V is TRBV2 and J is TRBJ2-5; TRBD2 might be the D (5 bases). V shed 7 bases and J shed 3 bases, with 18 bases lying between them. The V gene's germline CDR1 is SNHLY and CDR2 FYNNEI. The CDR3 is 15 residues long. Full variable domain (remainder filled in from reference TRBV2 and TRBJ2-5): EPEVTQTPSHQVTQMGQEVILRCVPISNHLYFYWYRQILGQKVEFLVSFYNNEISEKSEIFDDQFSVERPDGSNFTLKIRSTKLEDSAMYFCASTFTLDGKETQYFGPGTRLLVL.

The CDR3: CASSLGRIAGGPEQFF. The CDR3 DNA follows: TGTGCCAGCAGCTTGGGAAGGATAGCGGGAGGCCCAGAGCAGTTCTTC. The V and J genes are TRBV5-4 and TRBJ2-1, with TRBD2 matching 10 bases. CDR1 is SGHNT and CDR2 is YYREEE in the germline V gene (reference sequence). Trimming cost V 0 bases and J 10 bases; bases outside gene matches: 10. This CDR3 has 16 amino acids. Full variable domain (missing parts from reference TRBV5-4 and TRBJ2-1): ETGVTQSPTHLIKTRGQQVTLRCSSQSGHNTVSWYQQALGQGPQFIFQYYREEENGRGNFPPRFSGLQFPNYSSELNVNALELDDSALYLCASSLGRIAGGPEQFFGPGTRLTVL.

The rearrangement uses TRBV9 and TRBJ2-7; D call uncertain. Trimming took off 0 bases at V and 2 bases at J, with 9 bases between the two ends. CDR1 and CDR2 (germline): SGDLS, YYNGEE. CDR3 size: 14 residues. CDR3: CASSVGADTYEQYF. CDR3 sequence (DNA): TGTGCCAGCAGCGTAGGTGCTGACACCTACGAGCAGTACTTC.

The chain employs TRBV4-3 and TRBJ2-2, with D unclear. In germline, CDR1 is LGHNA, CDR2 YSLEER. Trimming stripped 1 base from V and 4 bases from J, with 10 bases between. The CDR3 spans 15 residues. The CDR3 nucleotides read TGCGCCAGCAGCCAAGTTCACCTCGGCACCGGGGAGCTGTTTTTT. Translated, it gives CASSQVHLGTGELFF.